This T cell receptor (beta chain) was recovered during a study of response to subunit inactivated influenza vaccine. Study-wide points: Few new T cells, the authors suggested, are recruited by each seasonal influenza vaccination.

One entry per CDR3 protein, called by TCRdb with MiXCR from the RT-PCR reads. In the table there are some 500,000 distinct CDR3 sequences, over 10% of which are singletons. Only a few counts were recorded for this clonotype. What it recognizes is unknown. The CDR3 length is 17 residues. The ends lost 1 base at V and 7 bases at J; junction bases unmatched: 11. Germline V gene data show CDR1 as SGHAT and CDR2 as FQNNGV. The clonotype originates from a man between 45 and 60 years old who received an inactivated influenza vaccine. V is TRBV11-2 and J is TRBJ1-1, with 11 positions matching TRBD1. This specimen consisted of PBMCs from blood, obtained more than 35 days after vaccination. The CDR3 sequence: CASSLVGTGGRRGEAFF. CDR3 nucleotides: TGTGCCAGCAGCTTAGTGGGGACAGGGGGACGAAGGGGTGAAGCTTTCTTT.